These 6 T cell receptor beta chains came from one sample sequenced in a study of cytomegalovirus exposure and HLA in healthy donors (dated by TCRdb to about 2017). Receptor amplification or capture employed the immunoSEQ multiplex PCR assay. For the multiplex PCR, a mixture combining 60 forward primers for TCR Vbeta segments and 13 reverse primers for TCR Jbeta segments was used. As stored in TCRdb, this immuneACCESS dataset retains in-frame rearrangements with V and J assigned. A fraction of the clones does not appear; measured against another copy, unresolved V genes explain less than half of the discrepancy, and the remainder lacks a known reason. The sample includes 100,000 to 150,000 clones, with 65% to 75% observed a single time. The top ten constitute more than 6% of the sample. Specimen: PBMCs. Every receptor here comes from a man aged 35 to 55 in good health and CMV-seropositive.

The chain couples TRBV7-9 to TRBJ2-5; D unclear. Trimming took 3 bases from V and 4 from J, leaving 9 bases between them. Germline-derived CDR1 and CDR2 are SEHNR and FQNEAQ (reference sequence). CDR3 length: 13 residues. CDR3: CASSFALAETQYF. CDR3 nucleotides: TGTGCCAGCAGCTTTGCCCTGGCAGAGACCCAGTACTTC.

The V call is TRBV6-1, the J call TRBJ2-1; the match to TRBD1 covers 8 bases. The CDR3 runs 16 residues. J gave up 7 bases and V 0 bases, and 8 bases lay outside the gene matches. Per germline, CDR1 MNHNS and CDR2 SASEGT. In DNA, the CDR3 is TGTGCCAGCAGTGAAGCGGCTGGGACAGGAGGGAATGAGCAGTTCTTC. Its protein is CASSEAAGTGGNEQFF.

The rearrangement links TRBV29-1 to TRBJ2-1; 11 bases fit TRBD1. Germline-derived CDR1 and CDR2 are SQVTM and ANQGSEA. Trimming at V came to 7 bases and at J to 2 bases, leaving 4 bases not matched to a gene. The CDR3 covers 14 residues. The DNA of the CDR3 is TGCAGCGCCCCGGGACAGGGGGCCTACAATGAGCAGTTCTTC. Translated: CSAPGQGAYNEQFF.

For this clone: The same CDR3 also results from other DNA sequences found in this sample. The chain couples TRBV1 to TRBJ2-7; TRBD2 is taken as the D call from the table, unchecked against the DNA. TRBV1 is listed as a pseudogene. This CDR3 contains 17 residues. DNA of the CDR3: TGCACCAGCAGCCAAGAGCCCCGGACTAGCGGTCTCTACGAGCAGTACTTC. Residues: CTSSQEPRTSGLYEQYF.

The CDR3: CASSLGEGSYEQYF. The CDR3, as DNA: TGTGCCAGCAGCTTAGGAGAGGGTTCCTACGAGCAGTACTTC. V and J are TRBV11-3 and TRBJ2-7, with D maybe TRBD2 (5 bases). CDR1 and CDR2 (germline): SGHNT, YENEEA. Trimming took 1 base from V and 1 from J, leaving 8 bases between them. The CDR3 spans 14 residues.

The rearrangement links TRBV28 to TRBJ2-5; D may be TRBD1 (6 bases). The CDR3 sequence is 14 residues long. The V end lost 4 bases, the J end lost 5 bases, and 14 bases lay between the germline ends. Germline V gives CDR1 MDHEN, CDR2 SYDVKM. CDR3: CASSSGAGAETQYF. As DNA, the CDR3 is TGTGCCAGCAGTTCTGGGGCAGGGGCGGAGACCCAGTACTTC.